What follows describes a single T cell receptor (beta chain). It has no known antigen specificity. Per-base quality was not reported, and no clone a single base away is much larger than it. The data derive from a study of blood T cell repertoires in COVID-19 (dated by TCRdb to 2018 to 2021). A note on the overall study: Samples covering the acute and convalescent phases of COVID-19 were provided by collaborators in the United States, Italy and Spain. Nearly every sample came with metadata listing a de-identified subject ID, COVID-19 status, age in years and sex. A freely available public database, intended as a resource for researchers studying the immune response to SARS-CoV-2, is where the repertoires were released. The samples were drawn from two sources: the first 160 participants of the ongoing ImmuneRACE study, and 1,254 subjects contributed by 6 global collaborators. Where available, HLA class I and class II types were obtained from metadata supplied by the sample provider rather than from assay-based typing. The material from the prospective study consisted of cDNA or gDNA derived from T cells, B-cell-depleted T cells, or PBMCs. Subjects who had been exposed to COVID-19, were actively infected with it, or had recovered from it provided the deeply sampled blood TCRbeta repertoires that made up the dataset. The research as a whole found: The quantity of clinical and demographic metadata differed by source and by participant and was supplied without curation.

Each collaborating institution followed its own protocols to collect whole blood in K2EDTA tubes. Collaborator samples were shipped for TCRbeta analysis as frozen whole blood, isolated PBMCs, or DNA extracted from either sample type. TCRbeta CDR3 regions were amplified from genomic DNA using the immunoSEQ Assay, a bias-controlled multiplex PCR. The published analysis was carried out like this. Nucleated cell counts per sample were estimated from amplification of reference gene primers within the assay. Sequence reads were collapsed and filtered to measure the absolute abundance of every unique TCRbeta CDR3 rearrangement. Productive Simpson clonality was computed per sample as the square root of Simpson's diversity index over productive rearrangements. TCRdb provides this immuneACCESS table in a form limited to in-frame rearrangements. Some clones are lacking; in checked studies, under half of them reflect an unresolved V gene, and why the rest are absent is not known. V and J calls plus clone size are reproduced from that table; the DNA served to infer D and trimming. This sample is represented by some 87,000 clones; over 75% of them were singletons. Approximately 17% of the sample lies in the top ten.

The sample taken for sequencing was peripheral blood. The clonotype comes from a human donor in a cohort sampled during active COVID-19.

CDR3 sequence: CASSLDQNTEAFF. Here is the DNA: TGTGCCAGCAGCTTGGATCAGAACACTGAAGCTTTCTTT. The chain is assembled from TRBV5-5 and TRBJ1-1, with the D segment identity uncertain. From cysteine to phenylalanine, the CDR3 is 13 amino acids long. Of all the DNA, just the CDR3 is kept, 39 bases in frame from base 1. The germline V gene (reference sequence) provides CDR1 SGHKS and CDR2 YYEKEE. Relative to germline, V is 0 bases shorter and J is 1 base shorter, with 4 bases between their ends.